The 9 T cell receptor beta chains presented below share a single source sample, sequenced in a study of shared clonotypes between healthy human individuals. Generated by immunoSEQ multiplex PCR, the TCRdb table keeps only in-frame clones and is missing some. The data show approximately 840,000 clones, with just over 95% seen just once and 0.2% to 0.25% held by the top ten. CD8 cells classed as naive were CD45RO-negative and positively selected for CCR7, excluding terminally differentiated effector memory CD45RA+ cells. Specimen: naive CD8+ T cells sorted from blood. Receptors originate from a man younger than 40 in good health.

The J gene is TRBJ2-3, the V gene TRBV11-2; no definite D call. Trimming took 9 bases from V and 0 from J, leaving 10 bases between them. The germline V gene encodes CDR1 SGHAT and CDR2 FQNNGV. The CDR3 spans 13 residues. The CDR3 sequence is CASTQYSTDTQYF. The CDR3 nucleotides are TGTGCCAGTACACAGTATAGCACAGATACGCAGTATTTT. The variable domain in full, with the rest retrieved from reference TRBV11-2 and TRBJ2-3, is EAGVAQSPRYKIIEKRQSVAFWCNPISGHATLYWYQQILGQGPKLLIQFQNNGVVDDSQLPKDRFSAERLKGVDSTLKIQPAKLEDSAVYLCASTQYSTDTQYFGPGTRLTVL.

V is TRBV28 and J is TRBJ2-7; D assignment may be TRBD1 or TRBD2 (5 bases each). CDR3 size: 13 residues. Germline CDR1 MDHEN, CDR2 SYDVKM. V lost 2 bases and J 7 bases, leaving 12 bases between the germline ends. Written as DNA, the CDR3 is TGTGCCAGCAGTTTAGGGGGATCGGGGGAGCAGTACTTC. It encodes CASSLGGSGEQYF.

The chain combines TRBV19 with TRBJ1-2; D remains unclear. This CDR3 has 13 amino acids. Between the trimmed V and J ends, which lost 2 bases and 10 bases, there was a span of 14 bases. Germline values: CDR1 LNHDA, CDR2 SQIVND (reference sequence). The CDR3 nucleotides read TGTGCCAGTAGTATACTTTCGACACCCGTCTACACCTTC. Its translation: CASSILSTPVYTF.

The chain uses TRBV4-1 and TRBJ2-7, with 9 nucleotides matching TRBD2. The CDR3 spans 15 residues. Trimming took 1 base from V and 5 from J; bases not matched to a gene: 6. Germline V CDR1 and CDR2: MGHRA, YSYEKL. The CDR3 DNA reads as TGCGCCAGCAGCCAAGGGACGGGACTAGCAAACGAGCAGTACTTC. It specifies CASSQGTGLANEQYF.

About this clone: Other DNA sequences of this sample code for an identical CDR3. The V and J genes are TRBV10-3 and TRBJ2-7; D is unresolved. The V gene lost 2 bases and the J gene lost 4 bases, with 6 bases spanning the gap. Germline assignment: CDR1 ENHRY and CDR2 SYGVKD. There are 12 residues in the CDR3. CDR3 sequence (DNA): TGTGCCATCAGTGAGCCAACATACGAGCAGTACTTC. Its protein product is CAISEPTYEQYF.

The chain recombines TRBV6-5 with TRBJ2-1; D is undetermined. The CDR3 covers 16 residues. Deletions cut 3 bases from V and 4 bases from J, with 16 bases between. The germline CDR1 and CDR2 sequences are MNHEY and SVGAGI. The CDR3 coding sequence is TGTGCCAGCAGTTATGAATCTAGGGCGAAGTACAATGAGCAGTTCTTC. It codes for CASSYESRAKYNEQFF.

The CDR3 coding sequence is TGCAGCGTCTATGGACTAGTTGATGTTGCACCCTACGAGCAGTACTTC. This codes for CSVYGLVDVAPYEQYF. This chain connects TRBV29-1 to TRBJ2-7; 7 bases are shared with TRBD2. V shed 6 bases, J shed 2 bases, and the junction held 16 bases outside the gene matches. Germline assignment: CDR1 SQVTM and CDR2 ANQGSEA. CDR3 size: 16 residues.

V is TRBV7-2 and J is TRBJ2-7; possibly TRBD2 for D (5 bases). In germline, CDR1 is SGHTA, CDR2 FQGNSA. V lost 5 bases to trimming and J lost 2 bases, with 16 bases between them. CDR3 length: 15 amino acids. The CDR3: CASSHFRTGTYEQYF. The CDR3, as DNA: TGTGCCAGCAGCCACTTTCGTACGGGGACCTACGAGCAGTACTTC.

This clone was recorded once. This rearrangement joins TRBV10-2 to TRBJ1-1, with D unresolved. From germline, CDR1 is WSHSY and CDR2 SAAADI. V lost 5 bases to trimming and J lost 0 bases, with 10 bases between them. This CDR3 has 14 amino acids. The CDR3 DNA sequence: TGCGCCAGCAGTAAAGGACGGATGAACACTGAAGCTTTCTTT. Translating it yields CASSKGRMNTEAFF.